Below, 26 T cell receptor beta chains from the same sample are listed, as sequenced in a study of radiation and T cells in renal cell carcinoma. Specified time point: blood 2 weeks post-SBRT. Treatment meaning: 15 Gy SBRT to primary tumor, nephrectomy 4 weeks later. Produced via immunoSEQ multiplex PCR; TCRdb's table is partial and in-frame only. The sample shows more than 75,000 clones, 80% to 90% of them seen only once. The sequenced sample was blood, obtained from a patient whose treatment included radiotherapy and nephrectomy. These receptors came from a woman aged 45-60 years with renal cell carcinoma.

The gene calls are TRBV4-3 and TRBJ2-1; 7 nucleotides agree with TRBD2. After removal of 0 bases from V and 10 bases from J, the junction contained 12 bases not matched to a gene. This CDR3 is built from 16 residues. Germline V CDR1 and CDR2: LGHNA, YSLEER. The CDR3 is CASSQEGDSGSREQFF. CDR3 nucleotide sequence: TGCGCCAGCAGCCAAGAAGGGGATAGCGGGTCTCGAGAGCAGTTCTTC.

The chain carries TRBV11-3 and TRBJ2-2; no reliable D call. V lost 3 bases and J lost 7, with 9 bases in between. The CDR3 runs to 13 residues. Germline CDR1 SGHNT, CDR2 YENEEA. The CDR3, as DNA: TGTGCCAGCAGCTTCTCTGGGCGCGGGGAGCTGTTTTTT. Amino acids: CASSFSGRGELFF.

The V call is TRBV11-3, the J call TRBJ2-3, with 8 bases fitting TRBD2. V lost 4 bases, J lost 4 bases, and 4 bases stayed unmatched. CDR3 size: 14 residues. The germline gives CDR1 SGHNT, CDR2 YENEEA. In DNA form, the CDR3 reads TGTGCCAGCAGCTCGCGGACTAGCCCAGATACGCAGTATTTT. The encoded protein is CASSSRTSPDTQYF.

V and J are TRBV14 and TRBJ2-7; no clear D gene. This CDR3 has 15 amino acids. CDR1 is SGHDN, CDR2 FVKESK, per germline. Trimming took off 2 bases at V and 5 bases at J, with 16 bases between the two ends. CDR3 coding DNA: TGTGCCAGCAGCCAACACGGTGGGCCTTACCACGAGCAGTACTTC. Its translation: CASSQHGGPYHEQYF.

This clone appeared a few times. The chain joins TRBV28 to TRBJ2-7; TRBD1 matches at 7 bases. Germline V gives CDR1 MDHEN, CDR2 SYDVKM. The CDR3 is made up of 16 amino acids. The ends lost 6 bases at V and 0 bases at J; junction bases unmatched: 11. The CDR3 DNA follows: TGTGCCAGCAGCGTATCCCGGGACAGACTCTCCTACGAGCAGTACTTC. The encoded protein is CASSVSRDRLSYEQYF.

As DNA, the CDR3 is TGTGCCAGCAGTACAGCCTACGAGCAGTACTTC. Translated: CASSTAYEQYF. V and J are TRBV6-5 and TRBJ2-7; no definite D call. Trimming stripped 5 bases from V and 2 bases from J, with 4 bases between. Germline CDR1 and CDR2: MNHEY and SVGAGI. This CDR3 has 11 amino acids.

The V and J genes are TRBV9 and TRBJ1-1, with D hard to call. Germline CDR1 is SGDLS and CDR2 is YYNGEE. V gave up 2 bases and J gave up 4 bases, with 9 bases separating them. The CDR3 is 13 amino acids. CDR3 nucleotide sequence: TGTGCCAGCAGCGTCTCCGTATCCACTGAAGCTTTCTTT. As protein: CASSVSVSTEAFF.

The CDR3: CASSGTAENTEAFF. The CDR3 DNA sequence: TGTGCCAGCTCCGGGACAGCCGAGAACACTGAAGCTTTCTTT. The gene calls are TRBV18 and TRBJ1-1, with 7 bases identical to TRBD1. The CDR3 has 14 amino acids. V dropped 6 bases and J dropped 1; count of bases not matched to a gene: 5. Germline assignment: CDR1 KGHSH and CDR2 LQKENI.

The chain employs TRBV7-9 and TRBJ1-2, with D possibly TRBD1 on 5 matching bases. The CDR3 spans 15 residues. CDR1 is SEHNR and CDR2 is FQNEAQ in the germline V gene (reference sequence). The V end lost 5 bases, the J end lost 5 bases, and 18 bases lay between the germline ends. The CDR3 region is CASSTFSGEVYGYTF. For the CDR3, the DNA is TGTGCCAGCAGCACATTTTCGGGGGAAGTATATGGCTACACCTTC.

This rearrangement joins TRBV30 to TRBJ1-4; no clear D gene. There are 11 residues in the CDR3. V was pared by 4 bases and J by 4 bases, with 4 bases between. CDR1 and CDR2 (germline): GTSNPN, SVGIG (reference sequence). CDR3 nucleotides: TGTGCCTGGACCCTTAATGAAAAACTGTTTTTT. This codes for CAWTLNEKLFF.

As DNA, the CDR3 is TGTGCCAGCAGCTCCCGGGCCCGCACAGATACGCAGTATTTT. Amino acids: CASSSRARTDTQYF. The chain carries TRBV7-9 and TRBJ2-3; D uncertain. V was shortened by 4 bases and J by 1 base, with 9 bases between the two germline ends. The germline V gene has CDR1 SEHNR and CDR2 FQNEAQ (reference sequence). The CDR3 loop spans 14 amino acids.

V is TRBV5-1 and J is TRBJ1-1; TRBD1 might be the D (6 bases). Germline CDR1 SGHRS, CDR2 YFSETQ. The CDR3 is 13 residues long. Between the trimmed V and J ends, which lost 5 bases and 1 base, there was a span of 9 bases. The DNA of the CDR3 is TGCGCCAGCAGTCAGGGGTGGAACACTGAAGCTTTCTTT. It codes for CASSQGWNTEAFF.

The chain recombines TRBV11-2 with TRBJ2-7; TRBD2 agrees at 9 bases. Trimming at V came to 5 bases and at J to 10 bases, leaving 12 bases not matched to a gene. This CDR3 is 14 amino acids long. CDR1 is SGHAT, CDR2 FQNNGV, per germline. The CDR3 DNA is TGTGCCAGCAGCCCCCCAGGCGCGGGAGGGCCCCAGTACTTC. Its translation: CASSPPGAGGPQYF.

The chain combines TRBV5-4 with TRBJ2-7; TRBD2 matches at 10 bases. The CDR3 extends over 16 amino acids. Germline V gene sequence: CDR1 SGHNT, CDR2 YYREEE (reference sequence). Trimming removed 0 bases from V and 1 base from J; junction bases left unmatched: 4. For the CDR3, the DNA is TGTGCCAGCAGCTTGGGGTCTAGCGGGGGATCCTACGAGCAGTACTTC. It encodes CASSLGSSGGSYEQYF.

This chain joins TRBV5-8 and TRBJ2-7; 10 bases line up with TRBD1. CDR3 length: 17 residues. V dropped 4 bases and J dropped 1; count of bases not matched to a gene: 11. Per germline, CDR1 SGHTS and CDR2 YDEGEE. CDR3 sequence reads: CASSPFTGTGVSYEQYF. DNA for the CDR3: TGTGCCAGCAGCCCCTTCACCGGGACAGGGGTATCCTACGAGCAGTACTTC. Drawing the rest from reference TRBV5-8 and TRBJ2-7, the complete variable domain is EAGVTQSPTHLIKTRGQQATLRCSPISGHTSVYWYQQALGLGLQFLLWYDEGEERNRGNFPPRFSGRQFPNYSSELNVNALELEDSALYLCASSPFTGTGVSYEQYFGPGTRLTVT.

V is TRBV9 and J is TRBJ1-2, with D maybe TRBD1 (5 bases). The CDR3 sequence is 14 residues long. The germline gives CDR1 SGDLS, CDR2 YYNGEE. The V gene lost 3 bases and the J gene lost 0 bases, with 9 bases spanning the gap. The CDR3 spells CASSGGGSNYGYTF. The CDR3, as DNA: TGTGCCAGCAGCGGCGGGGGGTCTAACTATGGCTACACCTTC.

This clone came up a few times. The rearrangement joins TRBV19 to TRBJ2-2; D not certain. The CDR3 extends over 11 amino acids. Germline V CDR1 and CDR2: LNHDA, SQIVND (reference sequence). Trimming removed 9 bases from V and 11 bases from J, with 13 bases in between. As DNA, the CDR3 is TGTGCCAGCGGACCCCTCTTTGAGCTGTTTTTT. Protein product: CASGPLFELFF.

This clone is labeled large. V usage is TRBV4-1 and J usage is TRBJ2-6; D perhaps matches TRBD2 (5 bases). Germline V lookup: CDR1 MGHRA, CDR2 YSYEKL. The V end was cut by 3 bases, the J end by 0 bases, with 15 bases between. The CDR3 length is 18 residues. DNA of the CDR3: TGCGCCAGCAGCCAGGATGTTATGGGGAGCTCTGGGGCCAACGTCCTGACTTTC. Encoded protein: CASSQDVMGSSGANVLTF.

The chain couples TRBV7-8 to TRBJ1-6; D possibly corresponds to TRBD1 (5 bases). Trimming pared 1 base from V and 7 bases from J, leaving 8 bases between. This CDR3 is 14 amino acids long. Germline V gene lookup returns CDR1 SGHVS and CDR2 FQNEAQ. The CDR3: CASSLVSGNSPLHF. The CDR3 region has the DNA TGTGCCAGCAGCTTAGTATCAGGGAATTCACCCCTCCACTTT.

This rearrangement joins TRBV7-9 to TRBJ2-3, with 8 bases matching TRBD2. J was trimmed by 3 bases and V by 1 base; bases with no gene match: 3. CDR1 and CDR2 from the germline V gene are SEHNR and FQNEAQ (reference sequence). The CDR3 runs 15 residues. CDR3 coding DNA: TGTGCCAGCAGCTTAGTTAGCGGGATGACAGATACGCAGTATTTT. Translating it yields CASSLVSGMTDTQYF.

The chain employs TRBV7-6 and TRBJ1-4; 10 nucleotides align to TRBD1. This CDR3 contains 15 residues. The germline V gene has CDR1 SGHVS and CDR2 FNYEAQ. V dropped 4 bases and J dropped 11; count of bases not matched to a gene: 10. CDR3 sequence: CASSYSGQGSGKLFF. The CDR3, as DNA: TGTGCCAGCAGCTACTCGGGACAGGGGAGCGGGAAACTGTTTTTT. The full variable domain, rest sourced from reference TRBV7-6 and TRBJ1-4, is GAGVSQSPRYKVTKRGQDVALRCDPISGHVSLYWYRQALGQGPEFLTYFNYEAQQDKSGLPNDRFSAERPEGSISTLTIQRTEQRDSAMYRCASSYSGQGSGKLFFGSGTQLSVL.

V and J are TRBV5-1 and TRBJ2-4; D remains unclear. Trimming left V 4 bases short and J 4 bases short, with 15 bases between. This CDR3 has 15 amino acids. Germline-derived CDR1 and CDR2 are SGHRS and YFSETQ. In nucleotides, the CDR3 is TGCGCCAGCAGCCCTTCGGACCCCAGGAAAAACATTCAGTACTTC. This sequence encodes CASSPSDPRKNIQYF.

This clone was seen once. This rearrangement joins TRBV5-4 to TRBJ1-2; 8 nucleotides match TRBD1. The CDR3 sequence is 14 residues long. Trimming at V came to 4 bases and at J to 7 bases, leaving 9 bases not matched to a gene. In germline, CDR1 is SGHNT, CDR2 YYREEE (reference sequence). The CDR3 here is CASSPDRVRAGYTF. The CDR3 nucleotides are TGTGCCAGCAGCCCGGACAGGGTGAGAGCTGGCTACACCTTC.

DNA of the CDR3: TGTGCCAGCAGCGTAGGGGCAAAACTCGGGAACACCATATATTTT. Translated: CASSVGAKLGNTIYF. The chain links TRBV9 to TRBJ1-3, with D hard to call. This CDR3 is built from 15 residues. Germline V gene data show CDR1 as SGDLS and CDR2 as YYNGEE. V lost 0 bases and J 7 bases, leaving 14 bases between the germline ends.

The CDR3 spells CASSLILVGGTNEQYF. The CDR3 nucleotides read TGTGCCAGCAGCTTGATCCTTGTGGGGGGCACCAACGAGCAGTACTTC. The rearrangement links TRBV5-6 to TRBJ2-7, with D perhaps given as TRBD1 or TRBD2 (6 bases each). The CDR3 sequence is 16 residues long. Per the germline V gene, CDR1 is SGHDT and CDR2 is YYEEEE. V was shortened by 1 base and J by 5 bases, with 19 bases between the two germline ends.

The rearrangement links TRBV30 to TRBJ2-7; perhaps D is TRBD1 or TRBD2 (5 bases each). The CDR3 sequence is 14 residues long. The V gene's germline CDR1 is GTSNPN and CDR2 SVGIG (reference sequence). With 4 bases removed from V and 1 base from J, the gap between germline ends came to 14 bases. The CDR3 here is CAWNYLGVSYEQYF. As DNA, the CDR3 is TGTGCCTGGAACTATCTGGGGGTTTCCTACGAGCAGTACTTC.